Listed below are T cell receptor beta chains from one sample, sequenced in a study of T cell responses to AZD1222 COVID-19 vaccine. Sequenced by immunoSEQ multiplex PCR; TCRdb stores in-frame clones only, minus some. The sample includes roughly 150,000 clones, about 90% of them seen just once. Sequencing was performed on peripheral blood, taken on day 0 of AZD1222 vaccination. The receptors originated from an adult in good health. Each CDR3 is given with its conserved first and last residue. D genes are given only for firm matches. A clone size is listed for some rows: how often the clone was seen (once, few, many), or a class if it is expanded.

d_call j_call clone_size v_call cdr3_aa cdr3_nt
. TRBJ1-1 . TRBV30 CAWNDLNTEAFF TGTGCCTGGAACGACTTGAACACTGAAGCTTTCTTT
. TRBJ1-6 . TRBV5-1 CASSLDREYNSPLHF TGCGCCAGCAGCTTGGACAGGGAATATAATTCACCCCTCCACTTT
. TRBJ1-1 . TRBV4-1 CASSPRKGVGTEAFF TGCGCCAGCAGCCCGAGAAAGGGCGTTGGCACTGAAGCTTTCTTT
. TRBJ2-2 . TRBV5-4 CASSLSGAAYTGELFF TGTGCCAGCAGCTTGTCGGGAGCCGCCTACACCGGGGAGCTGTTTTTT
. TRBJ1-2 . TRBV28 CASSLGDTFYGYTF TGTGCCAGCAGTTTGGGGGATACGTTCTATGGCTACACCTTC
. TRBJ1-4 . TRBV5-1 CASSPLGGPGEKLFF TGCGCCAGCAGCCCATTAGGGGGGCCAGGTGAAAAACTGTTTTTT
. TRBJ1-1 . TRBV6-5 CASSQQRTEAFF TGTGCCAGCAGTCAACAGAGGACTGAAGCTTTCTTT
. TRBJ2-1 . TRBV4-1 CASSLGSYNEQFF TGCGCCAGCAGCCTCGGGTCCTACAATGAGCAGTTCTTC
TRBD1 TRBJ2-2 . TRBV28 CASSLRTGVFGELFF TGTGCCAGCAGTTTAAGAACAGGGGTTTTCGGGGAGCTGTTTTTT
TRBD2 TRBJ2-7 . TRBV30 CAWSVAHAGGSDEQYF TGTGCCTGGAGTGTGGCTCATGCGGGGGGGTCGGACGAGCAGTACTTC
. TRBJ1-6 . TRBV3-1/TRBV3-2 CASSQGSDSPLHF TGTGCCAGCAGCCAAGGCTCAGATTCACCCCTCCACTTT
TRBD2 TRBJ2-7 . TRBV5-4 CASSRTSGITYEQYF TGTGCCAGCAGCCGGACTAGCGGGATCACCTACGAGCAGTACTTC
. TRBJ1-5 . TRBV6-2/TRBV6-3 CASSSNKGFNQPQHF TGTGCCAGCAGTTCGAATAAGGGGTTCAATCAGCCCCAGCATTTT
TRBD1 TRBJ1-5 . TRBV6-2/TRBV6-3 CASSLSGTGGKQPQHF TGTGCCAGCAGTTTATCCGGGACAGGGGGCAAACAGCCCCAGCATTTT
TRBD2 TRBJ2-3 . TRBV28 CASSLAGGHTQYF TGTGCCAGCAGTTTAGCGGGAGGACATACGCAGTATTTT
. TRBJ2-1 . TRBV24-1 CATSEIGEQFF TGTGCCACCAGTGAGATAGGTGAGCAGTTCTTC
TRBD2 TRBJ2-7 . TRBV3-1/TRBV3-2 CASSQPASGSSYEQYF TGTGCCAGCAGCCAACCGGCTAGCGGAAGCTCCTACGAGCAGTACTTC
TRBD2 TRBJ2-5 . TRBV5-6 CASSPTLLAGGPETQYF TGTGCCAGCAGCCCCACCCTTCTAGCGGGAGGGCCGGAGACCCAGTACTTC
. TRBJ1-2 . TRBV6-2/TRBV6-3 CASSYGGLYGYTF TGTGCCAGCAGTTACGGGGGCCTCTATGGCTACACCTTC
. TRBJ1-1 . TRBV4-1 CASSQFATGNTEAFF TGCGCCAGCAGTCAATTTGCTACGGGGAACACTGAAGCTTTCTTT
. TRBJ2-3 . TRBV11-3 CASSFGGAGDTQYF TGTGCCAGCAGCTTTGGGGGGGCAGGGGATACGCAGTATTTT
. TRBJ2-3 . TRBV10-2 CASTGGTGADTQYF TGCGCCAGCACAGGGGGGACGGGAGCAGATACGCAGTATTTT
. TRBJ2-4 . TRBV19 CASSRDRQASKNIQYF TGTGCCAGTAGTCGGGACCGACAGGCCTCCAAAAACATTCAGTACTTC
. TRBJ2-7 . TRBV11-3 CASSLDTRDDEQYF TGTGCCAGCAGCTTAGATACGAGAGACGACGAGCAGTACTTC
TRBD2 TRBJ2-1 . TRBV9 CASSVTSGRDEQFF TGTGCCAGCAGCGTCACTAGCGGGAGGGATGAGCAGTTCTTC
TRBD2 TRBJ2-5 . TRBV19 CASASGRAGKTQYF TGTGCCAGTGCTAGCGGGAGGGCCGGAAAGACCCAGTACTTC
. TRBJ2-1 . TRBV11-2 CASSLEARSYNEQFF TGTGCCAGCAGCTTAGAAGCCCGCTCCTACAATGAGCAGTTCTTC
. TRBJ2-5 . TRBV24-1 CATSGQGRETQYF TGTGCCACCAGTGGCCAGGGAAGGGAGACCCAGTACTTC
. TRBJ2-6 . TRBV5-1 CASSLSTGTGANVLTF TGCGCCAGCAGCTTGAGTACGGGAACCGGGGCCAACGTCCTGACTTTC
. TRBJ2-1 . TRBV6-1 CASTRAVGGYNEQFF TGTGCCAGCACCAGAGCGGTGGGGGGATACAATGAGCAGTTCTTC
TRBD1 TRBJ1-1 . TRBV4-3 CASSQGRQGAAEAFF TGCGCCAGCAGCCAGGGCAGACAGGGGGCGGCTGAAGCTTTCTTT
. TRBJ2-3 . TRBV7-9 CASSYDYTDTQYF TGTGCCAGCAGCTACGATTACACAGATACGCAGTATTTT
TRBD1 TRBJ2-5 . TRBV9 CASSSPGTDKETQYF TGTGCCAGCAGCTCCCCCGGGACAGACAAAGAGACCCAGTACTTC
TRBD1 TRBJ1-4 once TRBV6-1 CASSEERTGSEKLFF TGTGCCAGCAGTGAAGAGAGGACAGGGAGCGAAAAACTGTTTTTT
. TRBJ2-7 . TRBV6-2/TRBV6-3 CASSYITGSMNEQYF TGTGCCAGCAGTTACATTACAGGGTCGATGAACGAGCAGTACTTC
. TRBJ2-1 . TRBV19 CASSLQRSYNEQFF TGTGCCAGTAGTTTACAGAGGTCCTACAATGAGCAGTTCTTC
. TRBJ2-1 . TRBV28 CASSPQDSNNEQFF TGTGCCAGCAGTCCCCAGGACAGCAACAATGAGCAGTTCTTC
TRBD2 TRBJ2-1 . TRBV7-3 CASSYSRAGGNNEQFF TGTGCCAGCAGCTACTCTAGAGCGGGAGGGAATAATGAGCAGTTCTTC
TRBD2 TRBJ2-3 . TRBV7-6 CASSSSGRDLDTQYF TGTGCCAGCAGCTCTAGCGGGAGGGACCTAGATACGCAGTATTTT
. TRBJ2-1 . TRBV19 CASSQGKDLYNEQFF TGTGCCAGTAGTCAGGGGAAGGATCTCTACAATGAGCAGTTCTTC
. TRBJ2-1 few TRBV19 CASSNLAASYNEQFF TGTGCCAGTAGTAACTTAGCGGCCTCCTACAATGAGCAGTTCTTC
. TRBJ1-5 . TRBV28 CASSFSGSQHF TGTGCCAGCAGTTTTTCCGGGTCCCAGCATTTT
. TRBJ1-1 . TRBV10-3 CATEDTGGRAEAFF TGTGCCACGGAGGATACAGGTGGTCGGGCTGAAGCTTTCTTT
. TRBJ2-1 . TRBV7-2 CASSLSSSGTWGDEQFF TGTGCCAGCAGCTTAAGCTCGTCAGGGACTTGGGGGGATGAGCAGTTCTTC